This T cell receptor (beta chain) appears in the sequencing data of a study of cytomegalovirus exposure and HLA in healthy donors. Broader study findings: A classifier reportedly called cytomegalovirus status with high sensitivity and specificity.

V lost 2 bases to trimming and J lost 4 bases, with 13 bases between them. Germline V lookup: CDR1 SGDLS, CDR2 YYNGEE. The CDR3 covers 15 residues. TCRdb's table, derived via immunoSEQ multiplex PCR, lists solely in-frame clones and lacks some. The table shows 250,000 to 350,000 clones, with roughly 86% occurring only once. Remarks on this clone: Its cognate antigen is unknown.

The rearrangement joins TRBV9 to TRBJ1-5, with a possible D match to TRBD1 (5 bases). The sequence came from a man aged 30 to 39 in good health and CMV-seronegative. The sample consisted of PBMCs. The CDR3 DNA reads as TGTGCCAGCAGCGTCTCGGGACTGTTGAATCAGCCCCAGCATTTT. Its protein is CASSVSGLLNQPQHF. Looking up the rest from reference TRBV9 and TRBJ1-5 gives the full variable domain: DSGVTQTPKHLITATGQRVTLRCSPRSGDLSVYWYQQSLDQGLQFLIQYYNGEERAKGNILERFSAQQFPDLHSELNLSSLELGDSALYFCASSVSGLLNQPQHFGDGTRLSIL.